The T cell receptor beta chain under discussion was sequenced for a study of T cell changes during pregnancy in multiple sclerosis. Germline V CDR1 and CDR2: LGHNA, YNFKEQ. V shed 1 base, J shed 5 bases, and the junction held 6 bases outside the gene matches. This CDR3 is built from 16 residues. Here immunoSEQ multiplex PCR was the method, and the copy in TCRdb shows in-frame clones only, minus some. The data show fewer than 40,000 clones, about nine tenths seen once. This clonotype was obtained from a female donor with multiple sclerosis, enrolled in a pregnancy study. The input for sequencing was CD8+ T cells from peripheral blood mononuclear cells, taken before pregnancy. The rearrangement uses TRBV4-2 and TRBJ2-1; 9 nucleotides line up with TRBD2. The CDR3 reads CASSQGETSGHNEQFF. The CDR3 region has the DNA TGTGCCAGCAGCCAAGGCGAGACTAGCGGCCACAATGAGCAGTTCTTC.